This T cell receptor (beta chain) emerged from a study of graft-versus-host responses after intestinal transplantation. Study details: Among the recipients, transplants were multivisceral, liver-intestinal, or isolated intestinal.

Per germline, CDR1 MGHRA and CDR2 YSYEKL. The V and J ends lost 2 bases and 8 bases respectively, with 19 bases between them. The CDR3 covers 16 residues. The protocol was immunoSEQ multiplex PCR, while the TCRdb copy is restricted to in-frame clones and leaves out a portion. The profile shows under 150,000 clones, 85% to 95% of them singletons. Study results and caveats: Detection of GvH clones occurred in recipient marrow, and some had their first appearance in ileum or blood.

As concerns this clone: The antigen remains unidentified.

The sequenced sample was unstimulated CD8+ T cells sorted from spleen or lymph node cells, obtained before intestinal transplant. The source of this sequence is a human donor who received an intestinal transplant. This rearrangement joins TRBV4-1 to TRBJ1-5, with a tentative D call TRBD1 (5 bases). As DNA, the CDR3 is TGCGCCAGCAGCCAATCCGGACAAATCGAAGGGGAGCCCCAGCATTTT. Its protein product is CASSQSGQIEGEPQHF.